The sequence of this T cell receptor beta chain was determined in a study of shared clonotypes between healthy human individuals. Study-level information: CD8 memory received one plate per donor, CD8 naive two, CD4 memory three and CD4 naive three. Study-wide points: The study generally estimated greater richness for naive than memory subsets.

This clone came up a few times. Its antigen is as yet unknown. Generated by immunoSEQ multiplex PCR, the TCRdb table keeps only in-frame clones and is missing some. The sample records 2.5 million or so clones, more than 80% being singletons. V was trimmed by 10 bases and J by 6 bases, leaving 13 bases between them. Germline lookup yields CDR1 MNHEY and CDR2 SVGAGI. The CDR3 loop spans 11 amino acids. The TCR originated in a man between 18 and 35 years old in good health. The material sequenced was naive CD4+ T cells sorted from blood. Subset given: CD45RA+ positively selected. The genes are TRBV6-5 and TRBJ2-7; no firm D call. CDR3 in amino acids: CATRGSGEQYF. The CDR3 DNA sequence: TGTGCCACCCGAGGTTCTGGCGAGCAGTACTTC.